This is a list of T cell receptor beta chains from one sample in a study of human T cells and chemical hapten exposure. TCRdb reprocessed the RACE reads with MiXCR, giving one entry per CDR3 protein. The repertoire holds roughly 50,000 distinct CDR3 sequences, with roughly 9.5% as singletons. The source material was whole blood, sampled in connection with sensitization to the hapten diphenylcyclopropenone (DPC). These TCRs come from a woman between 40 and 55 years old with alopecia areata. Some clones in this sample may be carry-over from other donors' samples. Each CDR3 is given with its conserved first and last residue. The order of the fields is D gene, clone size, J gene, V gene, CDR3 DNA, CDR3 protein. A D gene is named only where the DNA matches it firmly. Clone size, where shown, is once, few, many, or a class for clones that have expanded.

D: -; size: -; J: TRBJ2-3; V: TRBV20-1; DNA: TGCAGTGCTAGAGGGTCGAGCCTCACAGATACGCAGTATTTT; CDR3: CSARGSSLTDTQYF
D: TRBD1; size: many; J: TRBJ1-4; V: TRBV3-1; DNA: TGTGCCAGCAGCCCTTTAGGGACAGGGGGAAACGAAAAACTGTTTTTT; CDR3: CASSPLGTGGNEKLFF
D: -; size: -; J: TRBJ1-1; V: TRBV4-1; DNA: TGCGCCAGCAGCCAAGTCGGACTGCCGAACACTGAAGCTTTCTTT; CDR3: CASSQVGLPNTEAFF
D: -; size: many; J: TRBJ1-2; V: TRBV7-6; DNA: TGTGCCAGCAGCTTAAGCCTCCCGGGGGGCGGCTATGGCTACACCTTC; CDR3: CASSLSLPGGGYGYTF
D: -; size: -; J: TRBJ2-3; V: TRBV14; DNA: TGTGCCAGCAGCCAGGCGGGGATGTGGGCAGATACGCAGTATTTT; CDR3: CASSQAGMWADTQYF
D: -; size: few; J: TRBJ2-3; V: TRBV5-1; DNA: TGCGCCAGCAGCTTGTTCCGTAACACAGATACGCAGTATTTT; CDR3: CASSLFRNTDTQYF
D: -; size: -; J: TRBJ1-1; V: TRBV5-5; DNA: TGTGCCAGCAGCTTGTCCCCTTATCCAGGGAACACTGAAGCTTTCTTT; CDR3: CASSLSPYPGNTEAFF
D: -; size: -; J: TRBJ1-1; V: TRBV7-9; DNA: TGTGCCAGCAGCTCGTCTAACACTGAAGCTTTCTTT; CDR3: CASSSSNTEAFF
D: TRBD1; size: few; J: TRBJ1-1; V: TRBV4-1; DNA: TGCGCCAGCAGCCAACTTCCGACAGGGGGCGGAACGTATGAAGCTTTCTTT; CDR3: CASSQLPTGGGTYEAFF
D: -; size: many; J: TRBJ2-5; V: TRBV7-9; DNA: TGTGCCAGCAGCTTAGATTCCGGCAGGTACGGGGAGACCCAGTACTTC; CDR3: CASSLDSGRYGETQYF
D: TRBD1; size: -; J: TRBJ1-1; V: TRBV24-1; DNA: TGTGCCACCAGCGCAGGGGGCACTGAAGCTTTCTTT; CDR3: CATSAGGTEAFF
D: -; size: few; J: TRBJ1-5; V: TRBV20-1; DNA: TGCAGTGCTCCCCAGGGCGGCGTTAATCAGCCCCAGCATTTT; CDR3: CSAPQGGVNQPQHF
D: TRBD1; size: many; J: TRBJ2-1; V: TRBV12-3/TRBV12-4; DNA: TGTGCCAGCAGTTTAGTCCCGGGACAGGGCGAAGTGCTCTTC; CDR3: CASSLVPGQGEVLF
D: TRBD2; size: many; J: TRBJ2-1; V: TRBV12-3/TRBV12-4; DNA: TGTGCCAGCAGGACTAGCGGGGGCCCCAATGAGCAGTTCTTC; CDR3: CASRTSGGPNEQFF
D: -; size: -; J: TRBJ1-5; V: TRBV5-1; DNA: TGCGCCAGCAGCTTATCATATGGTGGGAATCAGCCCCAGCATTTT; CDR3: CASSLSYGGNQPQHF
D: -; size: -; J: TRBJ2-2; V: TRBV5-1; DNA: TGCGCCAGCAGCTACAACTCAGGGACCGGGGAGCTGTTTTTT; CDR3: CASSYNSGTGELFF
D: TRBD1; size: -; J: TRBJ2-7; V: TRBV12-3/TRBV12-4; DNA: TGTGCCAGCAGTAGGGGGCTGGGGGAGCAGTACTTC; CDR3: CASSRGLGEQYF
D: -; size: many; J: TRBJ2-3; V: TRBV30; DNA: TGTGCCTGGAGTGATACAGATACGCAGTATTTT; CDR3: CAWSDTDTQYF
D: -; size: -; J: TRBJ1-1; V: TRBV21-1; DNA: TGTGCCAGCAGCCCGGTCAGAGAAGCTTTCTTT; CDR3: CASSPVREAFF
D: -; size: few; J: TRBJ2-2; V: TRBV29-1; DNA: TGCAGCGCCCGGGACTCCGCTTTGAACACCGGGGAGCTGTTTTTT; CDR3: CSARDSALNTGELFF